This paragraph reports one T cell receptor beta chain. V shed 0 bases, J shed 6 bases, and the junction held 5 bases outside the gene matches. CDR1 and CDR2 (germline): SGHRS, YFSETQ. CDR3 length: 16 residues. This sample is drawn from a study of cytomegalovirus exposure and HLA in healthy donors. PCR employed 60 Vbeta and 13 Jbeta primers. Some clones are missing from TCRdb's copy, which holds only in-frame ones; the method was immunoSEQ multiplex PCR. The sample yields some 160,000 clones, 65% to 85% seen once. Sequencing was performed on PBMCs. This TCR came from a male donor in good health and CMV-seropositive. The rearrangement uses TRBV5-1 and TRBJ2-7; 14 nucleotides align to TRBD2. The CDR3 spells CASSLGLAGGTSEQYF. CDR3 DNA: TGCGCCAGCAGCTTGGGACTAGCGGGAGGGACCAGCGAGCAGTACTTC.